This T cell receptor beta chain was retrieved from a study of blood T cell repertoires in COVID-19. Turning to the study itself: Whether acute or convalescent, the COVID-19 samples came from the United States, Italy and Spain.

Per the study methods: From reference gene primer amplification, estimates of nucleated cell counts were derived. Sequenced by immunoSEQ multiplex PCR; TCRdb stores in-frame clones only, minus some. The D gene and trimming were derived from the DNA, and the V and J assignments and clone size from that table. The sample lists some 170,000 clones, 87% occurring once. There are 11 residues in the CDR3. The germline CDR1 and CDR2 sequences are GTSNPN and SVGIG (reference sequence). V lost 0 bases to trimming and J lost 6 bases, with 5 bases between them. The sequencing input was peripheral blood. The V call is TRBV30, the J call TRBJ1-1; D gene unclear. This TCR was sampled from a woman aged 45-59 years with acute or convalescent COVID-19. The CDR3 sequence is CAWSVGAEAFF. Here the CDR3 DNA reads TGTGCCTGGAGTGTGGGAGCTGAAGCTTTCTTT. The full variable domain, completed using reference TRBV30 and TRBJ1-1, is SQTIHQWPATLVQPVGSPLSLECTVEGTSNPNLYWYRQAAGRGLQLLFYSVGIGQISSEVPQNLSASRPQDRQFILSSKKLLLSDSGFYLCAWSVGAEAFFGQGTRLTVV.